Here is one T cell receptor beta chain with its context. Its antigen target is currently unknown. One end of the junction fails to match germline, which may point to a read error. This entry is derived from a study of cytomegalovirus exposure and HLA in healthy donors listed by TCRdb under 2017. General notes on the study: In an earlier analysis of 587 of the donors, around 300 Gb of sequence data and approximately 120 million unique TCR beta sequences from about 190 million T cells were reported. Approximately 310 gigabases of sequencing data and approximately 93 million unique TCR sequences were included in an early release covering around 600 HLA-typed donors. Of the 398 genotyped donors, over 80% were placed in the genetic ancestry cluster associated with self-reported Caucasian donors. The study aimed to test whether signatures of past pathogen exposure could be identified by cataloging public T cell receptors. The T cell repertoires of 666 subjects were profiled by immunosequencing and related to cytomegalovirus serostatus. A separate validation cohort of roughly 120 different subjects was used in addition to the roughly 720-subject first cohort. High-throughput TCR immunosequencing, statistical association of individual TCRs with disease status, and machine learning were combined to predict cytomegalovirus infection status. A later analysis re-analyzed previously published TCR beta repertoires from 666 donors and added high-resolution HLA genotyping to study TCR occurrence patterns. Rather than drawing on any new phenotypic data, the later analysis identified candidate immune exposures from TCR beta sequences and the way those sequences occurred across donors. An earlier analysis of 450 to 750 of the donors used high-throughput TCR beta sequencing to judge whether each TCR beta V gene segment behaved as functional or pseudogenic. Donor age, sex, ethnicity and CMV serostatus were compiled alongside the repertoire data. A later genetic analysis took genome-wide SNP genotypes for about three fifths of the 666 donors and used that subset as a discovery cohort. Every repertoire in the discovery cohort had been generated on one and the same sequencing platform. HLA typing covered class I and class II loci at four-digit resolution. Typing coverage varied by locus: roughly 629-640 donors for A, B, C, DRB1 and DQB1; roughly 500 for DQA1; over 600 for DPA1; approximately 490 for DPB1. Five DR-DQ haplotypes were handled as single units for association and clustering because linkage in the cohort was strong. On average, roughly 240,000 unique TCR beta nucleotide sequences were sequenced per donor among some 430 genotyped donors of the cohort, with roughly 18% of those sequences being non-productive. Summary of the overall study and its limitations: Assigning TCR associations to individual alleles was difficult when HLA alleles, especially DR and DQ, strongly co-occurred. An earlier analysis of approximately 570 of the donors showed that most TCR beta V segments appeared in productive rearrangements either about 90% or about 30% of the time, which broadly matched IMGT annotations. Immune exposure information for the cohort was limited to CMV serostatus. In a later analysis, the rate of TCR association differed among HLA loci, with DRB1 alleles having the most associated TCRs and HLA-C alleles having the fewest. Most TCR sequences were observed very rarely across donors, whereas some public TCRs were present in many individuals. In a later analysis, HLA-associated TCR beta chains showed more clonal expansion and lower generation probabilities than non-associated chains that were equally common. At a false discovery rate of 0.05, a later analysis linked about 17,000 TCR beta sequences to specific HLA alleles. Several of the top co-occurrence clusters appeared to be linked to parvovirus B19, influenza, CMV and Epstein-Barr virus, according to a later analysis. Because counts were too low, roughly 17 rarely observed V segments, including chromosome 9 orphons, were left out of the earlier analysis of about 500 of the donors. In the study, about 150 TCR beta chains were listed as associated with cytomegalovirus. Linkage disequilibrium might explain the correlated functional status among segregating V segments, but an unknown experimental factor could not be ruled out. In both the original and validation cohorts, the classifier was reported to diagnose cytomegalovirus status with high specificity and sensitivity. In a later genetic analysis, a missense DCLRE1C variant was associated with V-gene and J-gene trimming of TCR beta chains, and the association was replicated in an independent cohort. The presence/absence analyses assumed that sequencing depth was roughly uniform across donors, and that assumption may not be true. The authors suggested that the approach could potentially be extended to other disease states and immunological phenotypes. A further reported finding was that TCR beta sequences accurately predicted the HLA-A and HLA-B alleles for most subjects in the first cohort. The 87-base-pair reads could not distinguish some IMGT-functional V segments, including TRBV6-2 and TRBV6-3, so those segments were excluded. A group of highly shared sequence variants was considered likely to be a technical artifact of the sequencing pipeline. A few of the identified cytomegalovirus-associated TCR beta chains were confirmed in vitro to be specific for cytomegalovirus antigens. HLA typing was unavailable for some donors at each locus, so association tests used only the typed subset. Only TCR beta chains were sequenced in this cohort, and the absence of alpha or paired-chain data limited detectable features. A later analysis found that most CMV-associated TCR beta chains appeared HLA-restricted, with HLA associations seemingly driven largely by CMV exposure. Compared with the roughly 670-donor mean, donors in an Asian-associated ancestry cluster had fewer N-insertions in productive TCRs, according to a later genetic analysis.

The CDR3 numbers 17 residues from cysteine through phenylalanine. This entry keeps only the CDR3 DNA: 51 bases, framed from base 1. The germline V gene (reference sequence) specifies SSHAT as CDR1 and FNYEAQ as CDR2. Library preparation was by the immunoSEQ multiplex PCR assay. For the multiplex PCR, a mixture combining 60 forward primers for TCR Vbeta segments and 13 reverse primers for TCR Jbeta segments was used. A multiplex PCR assay on genomic DNA amplified the CDR3 region of rearranged TCR beta genes. The amplified TCR beta libraries were sequenced on the Illumina HiSeq System as 87-base-pair reads. Per the source publication's procedure: In a later analysis, approximately 74 million unique TCR beta chains were counted across the approximately 670 repertoires, and approximately 11 million of these chains were shared by at least two donors. Raw reads were error-corrected and collapsed into unique sequences by a nearest-neighbor algorithm in which closely related sequences were merged to remove PCR and sequencing errors. CDR3 sequences were aligned to IMGT reference sequences to assign V, D and J gene segments. For a sequence to be retained, at least a six-nucleotide match to both a V gene segment and a J gene segment was required. A rearrangement was called productive if the CDR3 had no stop codons and remained in frame with V and J, and every other rearrangement was called non-productive. Following IMGT convention, CDR3 was defined as the stretch from the second conserved V-encoded cysteine up to the conserved J-encoded phenylalanine. In an earlier analysis of around 540 of the donors, sequences lacking an unambiguous match to a single V gene segment were excluded. An earlier analysis of 500 to 600 of the donors classified V segments as functional when productive rearrangements were above 56.7% and as segregating when the standard deviation between donors was above 5%. To diagnose cytomegalovirus status from the catalog of TCR beta chain sequences, a statistical classification framework was built. V and J gene assignment, in a later analysis, came from comparing TCR nucleotide sequences with IMGT/GENE-DB human TR gene sequences. In a later analysis, CDR3 sequences and most-parsimonious VDJ recombination scenarios were assigned using the TCRdist pipeline. A later analysis defined each TCR beta chain by its CDR3 amino acid sequence plus V-gene family, and excluded reads lacking a unique V-gene family. As a way to deal with suspected cross-contamination and a sequencing artifact, a later analysis dropped 450 to 600 nucleotide sequences that were highly shared and had low generation probability. For each public chain, a later analysis derived a clonal expansion index from normalized ranks of inferred template counts within each repertoire. Generation probabilities in a later analysis came from a VDJ recombination model fitted to out-of-frame rearrangements, and those results were checked against IGoR. In a later analysis, TCR-TCR, TCR-HLA and TCR-CMV co-occurrence was scored with hypergeometric tests, and a repertoire-size bias correction was applied to TCR pairs. In a later analysis, false discovery rates were estimated by permuting HLA or CMV assignments 20 times. A later analysis grouped co-occurring TCRs with DBSCAN, adding TCRdist sequence similarity when clustering within HLA-allele-positive subsets. For co-occurrence clustering, repertoires with fewer than 30,000 or more than 120,000 public chains were excluded, along with a handful of repertoires with anomalous nucleotide sharing. The clones in this table, taken by TCRdb from immuneACCESS, are in-frame only. Not every clone is retained; where verified, under half of the shortfall comes from an unresolved V gene, and the cause of the rest is unknown. V, J and clone size are taken as reported in that table, and D and trimming were inferred from the DNA itself. For this sample there are approximately 110,000 clones; roughly 66% appear just once. 4% to 5.5% of the sample is held by the ten biggest clonotypes.

The cohort was made up of roughly 670 healthy bone marrow donors. All cohort members were sampled while nominally healthy, although unrecorded immune exposures were likely present. The donor was CMV seropositive and belonged to the group of 250 to 300 seropositive cohort members. A peripheral blood sample was collected from each donor, and TCR beta sequencing was performed on peripheral blood mononuclear cells. Genomic DNA was extracted from the blood cell samples with the Qiagen DNeasy Blood Extraction Kit. This chain joins TRBV7-7 to TRBJ2-2; the central 10 bases match TRBD2. This clonotype was sampled from a man aged 60 to 69 in good health and CMV-seropositive. Sequenced material: PBMCs. The nucleotides read TGTGCTAGCAGCTTAAATAGCGGGGGGTCGAACACCGGGGAGCTGTTTTTT. The translation is CASSLNSGGSNTGELFF.